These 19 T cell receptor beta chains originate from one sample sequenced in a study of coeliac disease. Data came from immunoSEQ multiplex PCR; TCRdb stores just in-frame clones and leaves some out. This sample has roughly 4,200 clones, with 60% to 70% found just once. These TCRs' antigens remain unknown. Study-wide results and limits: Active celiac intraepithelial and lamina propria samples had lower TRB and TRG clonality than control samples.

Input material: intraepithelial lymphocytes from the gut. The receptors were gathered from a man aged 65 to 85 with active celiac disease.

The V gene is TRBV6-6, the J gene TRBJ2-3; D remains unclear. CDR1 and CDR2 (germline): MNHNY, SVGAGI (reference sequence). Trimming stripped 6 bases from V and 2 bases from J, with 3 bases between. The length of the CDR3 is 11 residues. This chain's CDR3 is CASSLTDTQYF. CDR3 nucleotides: TGTGCCAGCAGCCTCACAGATACGCAGTATTTT.

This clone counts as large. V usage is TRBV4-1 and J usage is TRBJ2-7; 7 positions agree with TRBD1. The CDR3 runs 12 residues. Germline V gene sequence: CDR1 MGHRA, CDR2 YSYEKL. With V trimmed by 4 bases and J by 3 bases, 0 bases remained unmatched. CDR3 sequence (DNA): TGCGCCAGCAGCCGGGACAGCTACGAGCAGTACTTC. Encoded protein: CASSRDSYEQYF.

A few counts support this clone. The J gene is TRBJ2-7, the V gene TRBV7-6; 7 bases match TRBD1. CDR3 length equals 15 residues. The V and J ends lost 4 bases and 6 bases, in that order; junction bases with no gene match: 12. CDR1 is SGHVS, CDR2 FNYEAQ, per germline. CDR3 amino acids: CASSSQGTARGEQYF. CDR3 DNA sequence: TGTGCCAGCAGCTCCCAAGGGACAGCAAGGGGCGAGCAGTACTTC.

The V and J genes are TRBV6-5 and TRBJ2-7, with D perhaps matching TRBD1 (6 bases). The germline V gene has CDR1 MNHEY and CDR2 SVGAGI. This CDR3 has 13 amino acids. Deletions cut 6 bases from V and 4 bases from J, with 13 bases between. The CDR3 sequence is CASRPGQKYEQYF. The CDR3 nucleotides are TGTGCCAGCAGACCAGGACAGAAGTACGAGCAGTACTTC.

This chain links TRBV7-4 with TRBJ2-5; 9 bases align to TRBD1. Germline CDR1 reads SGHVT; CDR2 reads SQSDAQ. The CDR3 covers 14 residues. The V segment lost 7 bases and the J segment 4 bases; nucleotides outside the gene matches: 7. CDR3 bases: TGTGCCAGCATGTCCCGGACAGGGGTAGAGACCCAGTACTTC. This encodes CASMSRTGVETQYF.

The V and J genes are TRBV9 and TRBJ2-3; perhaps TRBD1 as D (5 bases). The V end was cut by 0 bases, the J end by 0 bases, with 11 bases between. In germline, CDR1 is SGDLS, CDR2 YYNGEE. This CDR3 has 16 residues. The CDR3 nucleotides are TGTGCCAGCAGCGTAGAGGGGTGGGGAAGCACAGATACGCAGTATTTT. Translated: CASSVEGWGSTDTQYF.

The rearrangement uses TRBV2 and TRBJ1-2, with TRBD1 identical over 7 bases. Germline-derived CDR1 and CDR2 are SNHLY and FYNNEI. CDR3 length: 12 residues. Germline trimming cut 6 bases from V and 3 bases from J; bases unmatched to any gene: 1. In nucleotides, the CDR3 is TGTGCCAGCAGCGGACAGGACTATGGCTACACCTTC. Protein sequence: CASSGQDYGYTF.

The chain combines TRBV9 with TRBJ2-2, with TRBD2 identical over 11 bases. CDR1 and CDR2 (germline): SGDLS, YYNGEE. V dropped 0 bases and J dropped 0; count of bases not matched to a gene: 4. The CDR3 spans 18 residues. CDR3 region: CASSVVLAGGPNTGELFF. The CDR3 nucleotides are TGTGCCAGCAGCGTAGTTCTAGCGGGGGGACCGAACACCGGGGAGCTGTTTTTT.

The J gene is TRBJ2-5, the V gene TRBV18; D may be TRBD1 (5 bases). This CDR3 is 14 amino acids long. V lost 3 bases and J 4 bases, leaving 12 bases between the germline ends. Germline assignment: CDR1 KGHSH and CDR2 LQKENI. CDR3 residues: CASSPKGVAETQYF. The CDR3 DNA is TGTGCCAGCTCACCGAAAGGGGTCGCAGAGACCCAGTACTTC.

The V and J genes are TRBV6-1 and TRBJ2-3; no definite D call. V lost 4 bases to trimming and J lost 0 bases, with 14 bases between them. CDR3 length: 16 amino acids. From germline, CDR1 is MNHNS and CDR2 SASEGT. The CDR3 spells CASSAARQSSTDTQYF. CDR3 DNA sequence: TGTGCCAGCAGTGCTGCCAGGCAGTCTAGCACAGATACGCAGTATTTT.

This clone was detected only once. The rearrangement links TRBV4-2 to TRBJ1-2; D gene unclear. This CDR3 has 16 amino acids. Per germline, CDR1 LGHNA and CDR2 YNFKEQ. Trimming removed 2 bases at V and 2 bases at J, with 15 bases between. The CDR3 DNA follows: TGTGCCAGCAGCCAACCAACAAACCCGGGAAACTATGGCTACACCTTC. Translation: CASSQPTNPGNYGYTF.

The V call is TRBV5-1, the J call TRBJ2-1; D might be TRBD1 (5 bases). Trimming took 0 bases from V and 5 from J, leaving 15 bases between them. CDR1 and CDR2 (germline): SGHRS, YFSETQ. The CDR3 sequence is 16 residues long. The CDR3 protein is CASSLGETAIHNEQFF. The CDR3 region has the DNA TGCGCCAGCAGCTTGGGCGAGACAGCAATACACAATGAGCAGTTCTTC.

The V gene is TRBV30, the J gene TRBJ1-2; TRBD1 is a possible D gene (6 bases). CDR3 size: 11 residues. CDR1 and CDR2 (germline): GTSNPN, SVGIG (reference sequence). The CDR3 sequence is CVSNREYGYTF. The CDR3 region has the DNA TGTGTCTCTAACAGGGAATATGGCTACACCTTC. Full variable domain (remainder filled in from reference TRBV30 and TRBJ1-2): SQTIHQWPATLVQPVGSPLSLECTVEGTSNPNLYWYRQAAGRGLQLLFYSVGIGQISSEVPQNLSASRPQDRQFILSSKKLLLSDSGFYLCVSNREYGYTFGSGTRLTVV.

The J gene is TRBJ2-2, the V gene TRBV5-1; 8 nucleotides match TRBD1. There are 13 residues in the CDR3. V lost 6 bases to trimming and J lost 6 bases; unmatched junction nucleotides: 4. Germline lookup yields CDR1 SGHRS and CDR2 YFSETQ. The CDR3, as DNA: TGCGCCAGCACCAAGACAGGGGCCGGGGAGCTGTTTTTT. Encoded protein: CASTKTGAGELFF.

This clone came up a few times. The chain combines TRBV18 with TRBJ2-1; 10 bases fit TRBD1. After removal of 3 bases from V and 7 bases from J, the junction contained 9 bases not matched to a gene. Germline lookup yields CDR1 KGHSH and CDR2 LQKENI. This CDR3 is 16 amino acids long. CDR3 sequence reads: CASSPDRGGLWNEQFF. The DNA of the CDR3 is TGTGCCAGCTCACCGGACAGGGGGGGCTTGTGGAATGAGCAGTTCTTC.

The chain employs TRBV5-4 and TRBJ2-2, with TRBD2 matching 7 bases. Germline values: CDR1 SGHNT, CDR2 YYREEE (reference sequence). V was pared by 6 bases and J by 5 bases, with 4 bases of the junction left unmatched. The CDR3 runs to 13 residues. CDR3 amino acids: CASKVGGTGELFF. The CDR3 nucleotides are TGTGCCAGCAAAGTGGGGGGGACCGGGGAGCTGTTTTTT. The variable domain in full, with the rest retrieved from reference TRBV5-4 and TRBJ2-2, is ETGVTQSPTHLIKTRGQQVTLRCSSQSGHNTVSWYQQALGQGPQFIFQYYREEENGRGNFPPRFSGLQFPNYSSELNVNALELDDSALYLCASKVGGTGELFFGEGSRLTVL.

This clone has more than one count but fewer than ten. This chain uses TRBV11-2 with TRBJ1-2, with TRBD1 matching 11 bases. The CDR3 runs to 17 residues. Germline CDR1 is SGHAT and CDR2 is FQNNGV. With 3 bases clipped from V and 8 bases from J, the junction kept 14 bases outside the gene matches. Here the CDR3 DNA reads TGTGCCAGCAGCTTCGGAACCGGGACAGGGGGTCAGAGGGGCTACACCTTC. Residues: CASSFGTGTGGQRGYTF.

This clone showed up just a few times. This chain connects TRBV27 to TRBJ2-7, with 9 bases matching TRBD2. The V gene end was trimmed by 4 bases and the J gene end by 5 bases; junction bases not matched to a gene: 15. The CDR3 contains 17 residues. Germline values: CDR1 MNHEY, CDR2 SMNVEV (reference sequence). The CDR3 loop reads CASSSRGGGAVSHEQYF. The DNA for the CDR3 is TGTGCCAGCAGTTCGAGGGGCGGGGGGGCTGTTTCCCACGAGCAGTACTTC.

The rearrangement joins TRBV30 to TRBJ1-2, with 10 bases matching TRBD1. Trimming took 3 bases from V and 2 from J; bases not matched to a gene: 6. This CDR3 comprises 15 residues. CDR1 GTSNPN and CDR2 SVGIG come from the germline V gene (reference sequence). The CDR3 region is CAWRQPGQGNYGYTF. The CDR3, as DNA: TGTGCCTGGAGGCAACCGGGACAGGGGAACTATGGCTACACCTTC. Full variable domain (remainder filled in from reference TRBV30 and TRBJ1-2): SQTIHQWPATLVQPVGSPLSLECTVEGTSNPNLYWYRQAAGRGLQLLFYSVGIGQISSEVPQNLSASRPQDRQFILSSKKLLLSDSGFYLCAWRQPGQGNYGYTFGSGTRLTVV.